Described below is a single T cell receptor beta chain sequence and its context. The data stem from a study of cytotoxic CD8 clonotypes in ibrutinib-treated CLL. Sequencing was performed with immunoSEQ multiplex PCR; in TCRdb, only in-frame clones are kept and a portion is missing. The sample contains about 86,000 clones, about 86% of which appear only once. This receptor was obtained from a human donor with chronic lymphocytic leukemia. The sequencing used PBMCs, collected before ibrutinib treatment.

CDR3 sequence reads: CASCGLAGPPYEQYF. The CDR3 bases are TGTGCCAGCTGTGGACTAGCGGGACCCCCCTACGAGCAGTACTTC. The chain joins TRBV28 to TRBJ2-7; 12 positions match TRBD2. The CDR3 sequence is 15 residues long. Per the germline V gene, CDR1 is MDHEN and CDR2 is SYDVKM. Trimming cost V 8 bases and J 2 bases; bases outside gene matches: 7.